The source of this TCR beta chain is a study of blood T cell repertoires in COVID-19. Study information: Whether acute or convalescent, the COVID-19 samples came from the United States, Italy and Spain. From T cells, B-cell-depleted T cells, or PBMCs came the material, which was cDNA or gDNA.

In the original analysis: Quantification of nucleated cells was approximated via reference gene primer amplification. Method: immunoSEQ multiplex PCR; TCRdb's copy keeps in-frame clones and lacks some. For V, J and clone size, that table is used; D and trimming come from the DNA. The table includes about 200,000 clones, 90% detected once. CDR3 length: 16 amino acids. The germline V gene has CDR1 LNHDA and CDR2 SQIVND (reference sequence). The V gene end was trimmed by 3 bases and the J gene end by 6 bases; junction bases not matched to a gene: 10. The receptor comes from a man between 45 and 60 years old with acute or convalescent COVID-19. This sequence joins TRBV19 and TRBJ1-5; TRBD1 aligns across 8 bases. Source material: peripheral blood. Written as DNA, the CDR3 is TGTGCCAGTAGTATGCGACAGGGGCCTGCCGGTCAGCCCCAGCATTTT. Encoded protein: CASSMRQGPAGQPQHF. Drawing the rest from reference TRBV19 and TRBJ1-5, the complete variable domain is DGGITQSPKYLFRKEGQNVTLSCEQNLNHDAMYWYRQDPGQGLRLIYYSQIVNDFQKGDIAEGYSVSREKKESFPLTVTSAQKNPTAFYLCASSMRQGPAGQPQHFGDGTRLSIL.